These 10 T cell receptor beta chains share one sample of origin, sequenced in a study of blood T cell repertoires in COVID-19. Profiling relied on immunoSEQ multiplex PCR, and the TCRdb table lists in-frame clones only, not all of them. This table has roughly 120,000 clones, around 85% appearing once. The source material was peripheral blood. Receptors were obtained from a human donor in a cohort sampled during active COVID-19.

This chain joins TRBV6-5 and TRBJ2-1, with D possibly being TRBD2 (5 bases). Per the germline V gene, CDR1 is MNHEY and CDR2 is SVGAGI. This CDR3 region has 13 residues. V was trimmed by 7 bases and J by 5 bases, leaving 12 bases between them. For the CDR3, the DNA is TGTGCCAGCATGCCACCGGGGAACAATGAGCAGTTCTTC. It yields the protein CASMPPGNNEQFF.

This clone was detected a few times. V is TRBV19 and J is TRBJ1-1; D gene uncertain. V lost 5 bases and J lost 1, with 17 bases in between. In germline, CDR1 is LNHDA, CDR2 SQIVND (reference sequence). CDR3 length: 16 amino acids. The DNA of the CDR3 is TGTGCCAGTAGTCCTTCCGAGTTTCTTGGGAACACTGAAGCTTTCTTT. It specifies CASSPSEFLGNTEAFF.

The genes are TRBV29-1 and TRBJ1-2; tentative D call: TRBD1 (6 bases). Per germline, CDR1 SQVTM and CDR2 ANQGSEA. The CDR3 runs 14 residues. V gave up 3 bases and J gave up 10 bases, with 21 bases separating them. CDR3 in amino acids: CSVDEQGPSGAYTF. CDR3 sequence (DNA): TGCAGCGTTGACGAACAGGGACCCTCTGGGGCCTACACCTTC.

The V and J genes are TRBV28 and TRBJ2-7; D is perhaps TRBD2 (5 bases). The CDR3 sequence is 12 residues long. Trimming took off 5 bases at V and 5 bases at J, with 10 bases between the two ends. Germline values: CDR1 MDHEN, CDR2 SYDVKM. Here the CDR3 reads CASSEGVHEQYF. For the CDR3, the DNA is TGTGCCAGCAGTGAGGGAGTCCACGAGCAGTACTTC.

V usage is TRBV24-1 and J usage is TRBJ2-1; a weak D match, TRBD1 (5 bases). With 4 bases removed from V and 0 bases from J, the gap between germline ends came to 18 bases. Germline V gene sequence: CDR1 KGHDR, CDR2 SFDVKD. This CDR3 comprises 18 residues. DNA for the CDR3: TGTGCCACCAGTGACCCTGGGGCTACAGAAAGCTCCTACAATGAGCAGTTCTTC. Translated, it gives CATSDPGATESSYNEQFF.

This chain links TRBV6-5 with TRBJ1-2; maybe TRBD1 (6 bases). Per germline, CDR1 MNHEY and CDR2 SVGAGI. Trimming pared 0 bases from V and 8 bases from J, leaving 16 bases between. The CDR3 length is 15 residues. The CDR3 here is CASSYSPLQGTGYTF. The CDR3 coding sequence is TGTGCCAGCAGTTACTCCCCACTACAGGGAACGGGCTACACCTTC.

The chain recombines TRBV2 with TRBJ1-3; D is undetermined. The CDR3 totals 16 residues. Trimming left V 8 bases short and J 0 bases short, with 17 bases between. Germline CDR1 SNHLY, CDR2 FYNNEI. The CDR3 nucleotides are TGTGCCAGCGGCTTAGCTTCTAATCTCTCTGGAAACACCATATATTTT. This codes for CASGLASNLSGNTIYF.

The V and J genes are TRBV27 and TRBJ2-7; 7 nucleotides agree with TRBD2. The germline gives CDR1 MNHEY, CDR2 SMNVEV (reference sequence). J gave up 3 bases and V 5 bases, and 4 bases lay outside the gene matches. The CDR3 has 13 residues. The CDR3 DNA follows: TGTGCCAGCAGTGGGGGGGGTCTCTACGAGCAGTACTTC. Residues: CASSGGGLYEQYF.

This chain joins TRBV6-1 and TRBJ2-4; D perhaps matches TRBD1 (6 bases). Trimming removed 0 bases at V and 5 bases at J, with 23 bases between. The CDR3 has 19 amino acids. Germline loops: CDR1 MNHNS, CDR2 SASEGT. As DNA, the CDR3 is TGTGCCAGCAGTGAAGCGAGATCAGGGGCCCACTACAGCGAAAACATTCAGTACTTC. Translated: CASSEARSGAHYSENIQYF.

This clone was observed many times. This chain connects TRBV7-9 to TRBJ1-5; D is unclear. Germline V CDR1 and CDR2: SEHNR, FQNEAQ (reference sequence). The CDR3 is made up of 14 amino acids. Trimming took off 5 bases at V and 1 base at J, with 9 bases between the two ends. The CDR3 protein is CASSPYSSNQPQHF. For the CDR3, the DNA is TGTGCCAGCAGCCCCTATTCCAGCAATCAGCCCCAGCATTTT. Using reference TRBV7-9 and TRBJ1-5 for the parts outside the CDR3, the full variable domain is DTGVSQNPRHKITKRGQNVTFRCDPISEHNRLYWYRQTLGQGPEFLTYFQNEAQLEKSRLLSDRFSAERPKGSFSTLEIQRTEQGDSAMYLCASSPYSSNQPQHFGDGTRLSIL.